Presented here are 19 T cell receptor beta chains from one specimen sequenced in a study of PD-1 blockade in classical Hodgkin lymphoma. Sequencing was performed with immunoSEQ multiplex PCR; in TCRdb, only in-frame clones are kept and a portion is missing. This table has about 20,000 clones, roughly nine tenths appearing once. As to time point: newly diagnosed, previously untreated cHL patient sample. It was by magnetic negative selection that CD4+ T cells were purified from thawed PBMCs. Sequencing input: CD4+ T cells from blood. The receptor set was obtained from a human donor with classical Hodgkin lymphoma.

The chain uses TRBV30 and TRBJ1-1; possible D gene TRBD1, 5 bases. The germline V and J ends were trimmed by 3 bases and 4 bases, with 12 bases remaining between them. Germline V gene sequence: CDR1 GTSNPN, CDR2 SVGIG (reference sequence). CDR3 length: 13 amino acids. CDR3 bases: TGTGCCTGGAGCCGAATGGGGGGCACTGAAGCTTTCTTT. Encoded protein: CAWSRMGGTEAFF.

The V and J genes are TRBV5-1 and TRBJ2-1, with D possibly called TRBD1 or TRBD2 (6 bases each). The germline V gene encodes CDR1 SGHRS and CDR2 YFSETQ. The CDR3 is 15 residues long. V lost 4 bases, J lost 8 bases, and 19 bases lay in between. CDR3: CASSHRGDRKDEQFF. The CDR3 DNA is TGCGCCAGCAGCCATAGGGGGGATAGGAAGGATGAGCAGTTCTTC.

J is TRBJ2-3 and V is TRBV5-8, with 9 bases fitting TRBD1. The CDR3 covers 16 residues. Germline CDR1 is SGHTS and CDR2 is YDEGEE. V shed 0 bases and J 1 base; nucleotides not matched to a gene: 3. This CDR3 reads CASSLGQGGGTDTQYF. The CDR3 region has the DNA TGTGCCAGCAGCTTGGGACAGGGGGGAGGCACAGATACGCAGTATTTT. The full variable domain, rest sourced from reference TRBV5-8 and TRBJ2-3, is EAGVTQSPTHLIKTRGQQATLRCSPISGHTSVYWYQQALGLGLQFLLWYDEGEERNRGNFPPRFSGRQFPNYSSELNVNALELEDSALYLCASSLGQGGGTDTQYFGPGTRLTVL.

The chain joins TRBV4-3 to TRBJ2-2, with 8 bases identical to TRBD2. The J segment lost 5 bases and the V segment lost 1 base, leaving 15 bases of the junction unmatched. Germline V CDR1 and CDR2: LGHNA, YSLEER. This CDR3 is 19 amino acids long. CDR3 sequence (DNA): TGCGCCAGCAGCCAAGTGGGCCCGGGAAGCGGGAGAGGAACCGGGGAGCTGTTTTTT. Amino acids: CASSQVGPGSGRGTGELFF.

In its sample, this clone was seen once. CDR3 amino acids: CASSLVGTELNEKLFF. The CDR3 coding sequence is TGCGCCAGCAGCTTGGTAGGGACAGAACTCAATGAAAAACTGTTTTTT. The chain employs TRBV5-1 and TRBJ1-4; TRBD1 agrees at 7 bases. Germline loops: CDR1 SGHRS, CDR2 YFSETQ. Trimming took 0 bases from V and 5 from J; bases not matched to a gene: 7. The CDR3 sequence is 16 residues long.

The rearrangement uses TRBV6-6 and TRBJ1-6; no firm D call. This CDR3 spans 12 amino acids. The germline CDR1 and CDR2 sequences are MNHNY and SVGAGI (reference sequence). Trimming shortened V by 5 bases and J by 10 bases, and 9 bases separated the two germline ends. The CDR3 region has the DNA TGTGCCAGCAGTGGTACGGGATCACCCCTCCACTTT. Its protein product is CASSGTGSPLHF.

In the case of this clone: The identical CDR3 is also encoded by other nucleotide sequences in the sample. The V call is TRBV7-9, the J call TRBJ2-1; maybe TRBD2 (6 bases). The ends were cut back, 0 bases at V and 4 bases at J, with 7 bases in the middle. Germline values: CDR1 SEHNR, CDR2 FQNEAQ (reference sequence). CDR3 size: 14 residues. Written as DNA, the CDR3 is TGTGCCAGCAGCTTAGCGGGAGGTTACAATGAGCAGTTCTTC. This translates into CASSLAGGYNEQFF.

The chain recombines TRBV5-1 with TRBJ1-3, with D unresolved. This CDR3 has 20 amino acids. The V and J ends lost 0 bases and 0 bases respectively, with 22 bases between them. Germline-derived CDR1 and CDR2 are SGHRS and YFSETQ. For the CDR3, the DNA is TGCGCCAGCAGCTTGGTTTGGGAGCCACGCGCAACCCTCTCTGGAAACACCATATATTTT. Residues: CASSLVWEPRATLSGNTIYF. Variable domain in full (rest from reference TRBV5-1 and TRBJ1-3): KAGVTQTPRYLIKTRGQQVTLSCSPISGHRSVSWYQQTPGQGLQFLFEYFSETQRNKGNFPGRFSGRQFSNSRSEMNVSTLELGDSALYLCASSLVWEPRATLSGNTIYFGEGSWLTVV.

The chain joins TRBV5-4 to TRBJ1-1; TRBD1 aligns across 8 bases. The CDR3 is made up of 13 amino acids. Per germline, CDR1 SGHNT and CDR2 YYREEE (reference sequence). Losses at the gene ends were 2 bases for V and 8 bases for J; bases not matched to a gene: 5. CDR3 nucleotides: TGTGCCAGCAGCTTTCAGGGGGCGAGAGAAGCTTTCTTT. It encodes CASSFQGAREAFF.

The chain uses TRBV30 and TRBJ2-3, with a weak D call TRBD2 (6 bases). The CDR3 consists of 15 residues. Germline CDR1 is GTSNPN and CDR2 is SVGIG (reference sequence). Trimming left V 0 bases short and J 3 bases short, with 13 bases between. CDR3 in amino acids: CAWSVRSGLTDTQYF. CDR3 DNA: TGTGCCTGGAGTGTACGGAGCGGACTAACAGATACGCAGTATTTT.

V gene TRBV18 combines with J gene TRBJ1-5, with 8 positions matching TRBD1. The CDR3 is 16 amino acids. Looked up from germline, CDR1 is KGHSH and CDR2 is LQKENI. V lost 3 bases, J lost 0 bases, and 4 bases stayed unmatched. The CDR3 loop reads CASSPPGQASNQPQHF. The CDR3 DNA reads TGTGCCAGCTCACCGCCGGGACAGGCTAGCAATCAGCCCCAGCATTTT.

This clone was seen just once. V gene TRBV6-6 combines with J gene TRBJ1-1; the D is unclear. This CDR3 is 15 amino acids long. From germline, CDR1 is MNHNY and CDR2 SVGAGI (reference sequence). Trimming took 1 base from V and 3 from J, leaving 12 bases between them. CDR3 sequence (DNA): TGTGCCAGCAGTTACTACTTCCCTCGGGACACTGAAGCTTTCTTT. Protein product: CASSYYFPRDTEAFF.

CDR3 nucleotide sequence: TGCGCCAGCAGTATTTCAGCCTTATCCTACAATGAGCAGTTCTTC. Translation: CASSISALSYNEQFF. J is TRBJ2-1 and V is TRBV10-1; D is unclear. Germline loops: CDR1 WNHNN, CDR2 SYGVQD (reference sequence). Trimming shortened V by 5 bases and J by 1 base, and 12 bases separated the two germline ends. The CDR3 contains 15 residues.

The V and J genes are TRBV27 and TRBJ2-7; 8 nucleotides agree with TRBD1. This CDR3 spans 15 amino acids. The junction had 9 bases not matched to a gene; V was cut back by 5 bases and J by 3 bases. Germline lookup yields CDR1 MNHEY and CDR2 SMNVEV (reference sequence). As DNA, the CDR3 is TGTGCCAGCAGTCCAGTAGACAGGGGCCTCTACGAGCAGTACTTC. Translating it yields CASSPVDRGLYEQYF.

This chain uses TRBV4-3 with TRBJ2-2; possible D gene TRBD1, 5 bases. Germline V gene data show CDR1 as LGHNA and CDR2 as YSLEER. The ends were cut back, 2 bases at V and 3 bases at J, with 13 bases in the middle. The CDR3 runs 16 residues. For the CDR3, the DNA is TGCGCCAGCAGCCAATCCCTAGACAGCTACACCGGGGAGCTGTTTTTT. Translation: CASSQSLDSYTGELFF.

The chain recombines TRBV7-3 with TRBJ2-7; D is perhaps TRBD1 (5 bases). Trimming pared 4 bases from V and 3 bases from J, leaving 10 bases between. Germline V gene lookup returns CDR1 SGHTA and CDR2 FQGTGA. The CDR3 length is 13 residues. CDR3 amino acids: CASSSFTGYEQYF. For the CDR3, the DNA is TGTGCCAGCAGCTCCTTTACAGGCTACGAGCAGTACTTC.

The gene calls are TRBV9 and TRBJ2-4; D may correspond to TRBD1 or TRBD2 (7 bases each). The length of the CDR3 is 18 residues. CDR1 and CDR2 (germline): SGDLS, YYNGEE. Trimming left V 2 bases short and J 2 bases short, with 20 bases between. The CDR3 sequence is CASSVEVGGGGSKNIQYF. Written as DNA, the CDR3 is TGTGCCAGCAGCGTTGAGGTCGGGGGAGGGGGCTCCAAAAACATTCAGTACTTC.

The V and J genes are TRBV19 and TRBJ1-5; 7 nucleotides match TRBD1. Germline trimming cut 5 bases from V and 6 bases from J; bases unmatched to any gene: 10. Germline CDR1 and CDR2: LNHDA and SQIVND (reference sequence). This CDR3 has 15 amino acids. CDR3 bases: TGTGCCAGTAGTCTCAGACAGGGTGAGTTTCAGCCCCAGCATTTT. It encodes CASSLRQGEFQPQHF.

The chain employs TRBV19 and TRBJ2-7, with 7 positions matching TRBD1. This CDR3 is built from 15 residues. V lost 3 bases and J lost 2; bases outside the gene matches: 7. CDR1 LNHDA and CDR2 SQIVND come from the germline V gene (reference sequence). The CDR3, as DNA: TGTGCCAGTAGTATGACAGGGAGTTACGCCTACGAGCAGTACTTC. Its translation is CASSMTGSYAYEQYF.